The present entry profiles one TCR beta chain with its context. The CDR3 spans 17 residues. Germline V gene data show CDR1 as SGHDN and CDR2 as FVKESK. V shed 3 bases and J 8 bases; nucleotides not matched to a gene: 15. These data are taken from a study of CD8 T cells in Susac syndrome. Random hexamers were used to reverse transcribe an amount of roughly 0.5 to 1 ug RNA. The TCR beta CDR3 was amplified by immunoSEQ multiplex PCR across 54 Vbeta, 13 Jbeta. TCRdb re-called the immunoSEQ multiplex PCR reads through MiXCR, storing one row per CDR3 protein. Of some 160,000 distinct CDR3 sequences in the sample, 90% to 95% were seen once. Sequencing targeted TCR beta in T cells from blood (CD8+ and CD4+). Bulk CD8+ and CD4+ cells came from magnetic negative isolation; CD8+ TEMRA by FACS.

This TCR came from a human donor in good health. This sequence joins TRBV14 and TRBJ2-1; 8 nucleotides match TRBD2. The sequenced material came from CD4+ T cells from PBMCs. CDR3 in DNA: TGTGCCAGCAGCCACCTCTATAGCGGGAATCATGACGATGAGCAGTTCTTC. Encoded protein: CASSHLYSGNHDDEQFF. Based on the CDR3 plus reference TRBV14 and TRBJ2-1, the full variable domain is EAGVTQFPSHSVIEKGQTVTLRCDPISGHDNLYWYRRVMGKEIKFLLHFVKESKQDESGMPNNRFLAERTGGTYSTLKVQPAELEDSGVYFCASSHLYSGNHDDEQFFGPGTRLTVL.